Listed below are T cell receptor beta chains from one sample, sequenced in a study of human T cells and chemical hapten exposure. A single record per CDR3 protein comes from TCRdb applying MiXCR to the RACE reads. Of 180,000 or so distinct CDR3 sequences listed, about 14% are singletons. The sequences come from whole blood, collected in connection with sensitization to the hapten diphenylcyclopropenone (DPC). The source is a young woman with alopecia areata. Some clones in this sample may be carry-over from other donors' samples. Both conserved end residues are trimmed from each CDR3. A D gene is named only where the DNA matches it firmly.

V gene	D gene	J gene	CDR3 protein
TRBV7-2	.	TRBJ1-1	ASSPAMRGEAF
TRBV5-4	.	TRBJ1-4	ASSEGRRSSNEKLF
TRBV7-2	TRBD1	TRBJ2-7	ASSFSGTGAYEQY
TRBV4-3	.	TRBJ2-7	ASREVLLAYEQY
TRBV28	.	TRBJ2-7	ASSLAGPEQY
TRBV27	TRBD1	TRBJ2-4	ARSTGVENIQY
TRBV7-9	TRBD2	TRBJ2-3	ASSLGIGTSGGDTQY
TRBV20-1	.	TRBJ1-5	SAGDGNQPQH
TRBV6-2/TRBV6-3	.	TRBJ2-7	ASSWSDISYEQY
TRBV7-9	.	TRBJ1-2	ASSYGRNYGYT
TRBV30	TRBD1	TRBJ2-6	AWSAGGSGANVLT
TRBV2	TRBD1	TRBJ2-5	ASKAGTGSPETQY
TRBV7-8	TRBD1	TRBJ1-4	ASSRQGSLTFNEKLF
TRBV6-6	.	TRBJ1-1	ASRPPGRGGTEAF
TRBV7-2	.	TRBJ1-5	ASRAQRDQPQH
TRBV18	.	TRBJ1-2	ASSPPSANYGYT
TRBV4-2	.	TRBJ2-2	ASSQEAFAGLNTGELF
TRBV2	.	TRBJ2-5	ASGSRDGSSGTQY